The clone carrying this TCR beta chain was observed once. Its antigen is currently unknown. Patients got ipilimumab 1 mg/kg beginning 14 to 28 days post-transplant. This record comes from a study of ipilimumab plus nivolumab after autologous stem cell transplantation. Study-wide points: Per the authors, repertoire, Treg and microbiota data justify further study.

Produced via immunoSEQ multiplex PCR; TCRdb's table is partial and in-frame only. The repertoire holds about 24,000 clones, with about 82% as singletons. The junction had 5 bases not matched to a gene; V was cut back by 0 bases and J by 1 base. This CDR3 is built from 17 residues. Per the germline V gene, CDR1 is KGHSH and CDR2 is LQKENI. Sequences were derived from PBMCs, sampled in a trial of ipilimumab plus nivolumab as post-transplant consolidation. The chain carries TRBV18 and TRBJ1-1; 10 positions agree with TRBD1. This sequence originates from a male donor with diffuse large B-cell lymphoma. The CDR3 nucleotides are TGTGCCAGCTCACCACCCGGGACAGGGGTTAGGAACACTGAAGCTTTCTTT. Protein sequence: CASSPPGTGVRNTEAFF.